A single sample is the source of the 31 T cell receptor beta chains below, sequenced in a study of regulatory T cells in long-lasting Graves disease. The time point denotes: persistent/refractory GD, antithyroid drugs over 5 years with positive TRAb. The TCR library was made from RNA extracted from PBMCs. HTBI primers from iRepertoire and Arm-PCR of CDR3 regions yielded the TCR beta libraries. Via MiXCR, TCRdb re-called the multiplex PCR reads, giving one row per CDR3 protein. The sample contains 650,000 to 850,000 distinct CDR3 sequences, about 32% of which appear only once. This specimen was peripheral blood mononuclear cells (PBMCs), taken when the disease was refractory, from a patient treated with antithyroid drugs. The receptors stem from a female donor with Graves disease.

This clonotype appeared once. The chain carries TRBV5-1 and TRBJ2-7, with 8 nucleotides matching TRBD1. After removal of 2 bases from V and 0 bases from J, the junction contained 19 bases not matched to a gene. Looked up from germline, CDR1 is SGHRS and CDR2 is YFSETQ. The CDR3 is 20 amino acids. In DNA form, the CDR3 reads TGCGCCAGCAGCTTAACCTACAGGGGGTCTAACACCCTTAGCTCCTACGAGCAGTACTTC. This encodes CASSLTYRGSNTLSSYEQYF.

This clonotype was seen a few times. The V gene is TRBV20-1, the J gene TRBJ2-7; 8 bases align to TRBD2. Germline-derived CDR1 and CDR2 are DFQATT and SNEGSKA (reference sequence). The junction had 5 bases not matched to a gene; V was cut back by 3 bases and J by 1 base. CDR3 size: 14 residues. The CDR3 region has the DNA TGCAGTGCTAGGGGGACGGGAGGGTCCTACGAGCAGTACTTC. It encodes CSARGTGGSYEQYF.

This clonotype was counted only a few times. CDR3: CASSPRRGRGPYEQYF. The DNA for the CDR3 is TGTGCCAGCAGCCCCCGTCGTGGCAGGGGCCCCTACGAGCAGTACTTC. The chain couples TRBV3-1 to TRBJ2-7; D might be TRBD1 (6 bases). Between the trimmed V and J ends, which lost 4 bases and 2 bases, there was a span of 18 bases. Per germline, CDR1 LGHDT and CDR2 YNNKEL (reference sequence). This CDR3 region has 16 residues.

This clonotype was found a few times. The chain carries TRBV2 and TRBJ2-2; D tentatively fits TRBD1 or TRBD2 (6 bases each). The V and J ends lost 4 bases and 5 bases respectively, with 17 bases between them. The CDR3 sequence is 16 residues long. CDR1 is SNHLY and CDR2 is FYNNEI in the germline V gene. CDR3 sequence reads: CASSGVGGLSTGELFF. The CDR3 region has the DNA TGTGCCAGCAGTGGGGTCGGGGGCTTGTCGACCGGGGAGCTGTTTTTT.

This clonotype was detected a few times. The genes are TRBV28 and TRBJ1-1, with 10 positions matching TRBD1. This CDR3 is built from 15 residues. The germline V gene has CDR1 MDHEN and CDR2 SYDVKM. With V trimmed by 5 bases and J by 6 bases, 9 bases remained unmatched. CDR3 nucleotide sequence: TGTGCCAGCAGTCCCCGGACAGGGGGTATTGCTGAAGCTTTCTTT. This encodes CASSPRTGGIAEAFF. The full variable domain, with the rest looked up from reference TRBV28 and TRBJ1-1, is DVKVTQSSRYLVKRTGEKVFLECVQDMDHENMFWYRQDPGLGLRLIYFSYDVKMKEKGDIPEGYSVSREKKERFSLILESASTNQTSMYLCASSPRTGGIAEAFFGQGTRLTVV.

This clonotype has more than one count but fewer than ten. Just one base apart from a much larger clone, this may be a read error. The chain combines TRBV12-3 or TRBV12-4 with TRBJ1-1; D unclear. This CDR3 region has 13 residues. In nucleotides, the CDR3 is TGTGCCAGCAAATGGGAGGAGAACACTGTAGCTTTCTTT. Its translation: CASKWEENTVAFF.

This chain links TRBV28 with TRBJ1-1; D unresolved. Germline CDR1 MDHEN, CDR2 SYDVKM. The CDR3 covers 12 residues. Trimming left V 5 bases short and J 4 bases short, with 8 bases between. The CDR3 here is CASSPSSTEAFF. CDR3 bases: TGTGCCAGCAGTCCAAGTTCCACTGAAGCTTTCTTT.

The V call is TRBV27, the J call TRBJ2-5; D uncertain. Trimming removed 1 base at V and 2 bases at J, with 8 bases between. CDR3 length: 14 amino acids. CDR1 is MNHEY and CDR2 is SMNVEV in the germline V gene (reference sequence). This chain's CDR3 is CASSLCGQQETQYF. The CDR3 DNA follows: TGTGCCAGCAGTTTATGTGGGCAACAAGAGACCCAGTACTTC.

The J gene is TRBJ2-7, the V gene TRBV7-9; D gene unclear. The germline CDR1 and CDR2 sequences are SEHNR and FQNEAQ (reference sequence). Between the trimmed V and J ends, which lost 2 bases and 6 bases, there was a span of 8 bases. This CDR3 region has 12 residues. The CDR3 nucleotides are TGTGCCAGCAGCTTAACGACGTTCGAGCAGTACTTC. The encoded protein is CASSLTTFEQYF.

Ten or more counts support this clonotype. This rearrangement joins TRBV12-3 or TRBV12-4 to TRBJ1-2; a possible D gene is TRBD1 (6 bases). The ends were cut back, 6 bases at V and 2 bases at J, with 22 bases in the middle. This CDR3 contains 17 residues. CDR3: CASSRDGRQEANYGYTF. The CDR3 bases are TGTGCCAGCAGCCGAGACGGCCGACAGGAGGCAAACTATGGCTACACCTTC.

DNA of the CDR3: TGTGCCAGCAGCCCCCAGGGGACCCTAGGTGAAAAACTGTTTTTT. Its protein product is CASSPQGTLGEKLFF. The chain is built from TRBV9 and TRBJ1-4; a possible D gene is TRBD1 (6 bases). Germline-derived CDR1 and CDR2 are SGDLS and YYNGEE. This CDR3 spans 15 amino acids. The ends were cut back, 4 bases at V and 7 bases at J, with 17 bases in the middle.

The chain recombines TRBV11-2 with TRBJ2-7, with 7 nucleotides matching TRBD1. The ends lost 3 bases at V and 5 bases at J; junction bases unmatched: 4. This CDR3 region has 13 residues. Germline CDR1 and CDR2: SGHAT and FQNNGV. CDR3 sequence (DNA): TGTGCCAGCAGCTTCGACAGGGTCCACGAGCAGTACTTC. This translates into CASSFDRVHEQYF.

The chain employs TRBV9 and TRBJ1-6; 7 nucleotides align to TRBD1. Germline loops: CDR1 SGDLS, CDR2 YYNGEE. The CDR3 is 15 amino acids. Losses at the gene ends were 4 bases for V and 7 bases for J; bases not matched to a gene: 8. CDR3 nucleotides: TGTGCCAGCAGCAAACGACAGGGTTACAATTCACCCCTCCACTTT. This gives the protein CASSKRQGYNSPLHF.

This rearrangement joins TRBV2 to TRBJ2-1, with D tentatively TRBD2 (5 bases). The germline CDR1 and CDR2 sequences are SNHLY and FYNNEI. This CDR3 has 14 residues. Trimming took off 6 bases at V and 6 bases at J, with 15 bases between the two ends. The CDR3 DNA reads TGTGCCAGCAGGTTCCTGGCCGAGGGCAATGAGCAGTTCTTC. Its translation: CASRFLAEGNEQFF.

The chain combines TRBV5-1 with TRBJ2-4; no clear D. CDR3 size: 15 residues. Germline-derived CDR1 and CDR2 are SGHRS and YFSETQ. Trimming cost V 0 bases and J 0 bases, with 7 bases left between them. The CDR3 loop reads CASSLGSSAKNIQYF. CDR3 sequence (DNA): TGCGCCAGCAGCTTGGGTTCGTCAGCCAAAAACATTCAGTACTTC.

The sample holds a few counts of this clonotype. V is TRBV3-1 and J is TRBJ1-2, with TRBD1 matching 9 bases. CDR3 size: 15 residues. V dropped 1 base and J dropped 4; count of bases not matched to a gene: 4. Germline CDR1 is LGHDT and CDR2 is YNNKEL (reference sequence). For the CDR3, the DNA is TGTGCCAGCAGCCAAGCGGGACAGGGTTCCTATGGCTACACCTTC. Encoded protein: CASSQAGQGSYGYTF. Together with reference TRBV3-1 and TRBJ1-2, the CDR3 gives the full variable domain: DTAVSQTPKYLVTQMGNDKSIKCEQNLGHDTMYWYKQDSKKFLKIMFSYNNKELIINETVPNRFSPKSPDKAHLNLHINSLELGDSAVYFCASSQAGQGSYGYTFGSGTRLTVV.

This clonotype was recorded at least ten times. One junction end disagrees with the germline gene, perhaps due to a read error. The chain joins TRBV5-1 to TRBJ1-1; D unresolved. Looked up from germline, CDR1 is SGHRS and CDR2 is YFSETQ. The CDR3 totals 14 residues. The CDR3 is CASSSGLMNTEAFF. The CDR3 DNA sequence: TGTGCCAGCAGTTCGGGCCTCATGAACACTGAAGCTTTCTTT.

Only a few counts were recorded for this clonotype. The CDR3 DNA is TGCGCCAGCAGCCAACCAGGACAGGGGGGCAATCAGCCCCAGCATTTT. It is translated as CASSQPGQGGNQPQHF. V gene TRBV4-1 combines with J gene TRBJ1-5, with 10 bases aligning to TRBD1. The CDR3 length is 16 residues. With V trimmed by 2 bases and J by 2 bases, 3 bases remained unmatched. Per the germline V gene, CDR1 is MGHRA and CDR2 is YSYEKL.

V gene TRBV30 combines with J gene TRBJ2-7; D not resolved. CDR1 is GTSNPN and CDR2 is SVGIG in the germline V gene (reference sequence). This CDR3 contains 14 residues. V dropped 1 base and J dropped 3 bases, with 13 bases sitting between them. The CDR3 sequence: CAWSDPTAGYEQYF. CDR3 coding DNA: TGTGCCTGGAGTGACCCTACTGCAGGCTACGAGCAGTACTTC.

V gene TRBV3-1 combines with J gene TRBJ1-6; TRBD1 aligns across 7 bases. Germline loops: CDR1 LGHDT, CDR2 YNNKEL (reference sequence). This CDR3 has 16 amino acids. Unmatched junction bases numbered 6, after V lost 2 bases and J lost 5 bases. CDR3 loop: CASSQTAQGNNSPLHF. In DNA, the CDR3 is TGTGCCAGCAGCCAAACCGCACAGGGGAATAATTCACCCCTCCACTTT.

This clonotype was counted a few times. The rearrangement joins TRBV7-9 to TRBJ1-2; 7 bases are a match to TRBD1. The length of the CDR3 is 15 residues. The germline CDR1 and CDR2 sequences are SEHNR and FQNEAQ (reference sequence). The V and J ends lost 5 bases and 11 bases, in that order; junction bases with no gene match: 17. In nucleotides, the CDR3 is TGTGCCAGCAGCGTTCCGGGACAGCCACCCTCTAGGTACACCTTC. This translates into CASSVPGQPPSRYTF. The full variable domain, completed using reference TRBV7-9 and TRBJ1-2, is DTGVSQNPRHKITKRGQNVTFRCDPISEHNRLYWYRQTLGQGPEFLTYFQNEAQLEKSRLLSDRFSAERPKGSFSTLEIQRTEQGDSAMYLCASSVPGQPPSRYTFGSGTRLTVV.

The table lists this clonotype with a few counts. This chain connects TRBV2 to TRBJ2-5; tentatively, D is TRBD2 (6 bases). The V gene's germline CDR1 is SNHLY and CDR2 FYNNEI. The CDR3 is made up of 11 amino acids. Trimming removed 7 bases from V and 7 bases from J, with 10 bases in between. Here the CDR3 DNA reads TGTGCCAGCATTGGCGGGGTGACCCAGTACTTC. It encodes CASIGGVTQYF. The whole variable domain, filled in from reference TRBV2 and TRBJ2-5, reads EPEVTQTPSHQVTQMGQEVILRCVPISNHLYFYWYRQILGQKVEFLVSFYNNEISEKSEIFDDQFSVERPDGSNFTLKIRSTKLEDSAMYFCASIGGVTQYFGPGTRLLVL.

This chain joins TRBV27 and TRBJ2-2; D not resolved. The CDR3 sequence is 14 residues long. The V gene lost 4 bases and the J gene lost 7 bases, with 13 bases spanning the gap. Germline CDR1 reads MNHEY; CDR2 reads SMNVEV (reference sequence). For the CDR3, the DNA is TGTGCCAGCAGTTCGAGGACCCATAGCGGGGAGCTGTTTTTT. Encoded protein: CASSSRTHSGELFF.

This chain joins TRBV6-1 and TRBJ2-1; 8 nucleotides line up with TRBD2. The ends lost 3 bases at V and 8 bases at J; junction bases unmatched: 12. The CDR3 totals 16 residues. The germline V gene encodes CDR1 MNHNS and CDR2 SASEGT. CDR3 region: CASSDRSGGPGDEQFF. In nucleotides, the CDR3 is TGTGCCAGCAGTGACCGGTCGGGAGGGCCTGGGGATGAGCAGTTCTTC.

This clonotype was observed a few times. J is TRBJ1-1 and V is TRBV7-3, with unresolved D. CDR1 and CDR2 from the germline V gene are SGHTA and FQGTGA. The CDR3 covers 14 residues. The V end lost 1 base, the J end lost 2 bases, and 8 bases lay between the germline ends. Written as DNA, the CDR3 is TGTGCCAGCAGCTTAAATGGGGTAAACACTGAAGCTTTCTTT. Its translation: CASSLNGVNTEAFF.

Here the CDR3 DNA reads TGCAGCGTTGAGGACGGGACAGGGGATGGCTACACCTTC. It is translated as CSVEDGTGDGYTF. This chain connects TRBV29-1 to TRBJ1-2; the match to TRBD1 covers 10 bases. Germline-derived CDR1 and CDR2 are SQVTM and ANQGSEA. CDR3 size: 13 residues. V shed 3 bases, J shed 6 bases, and the junction held 4 bases outside the gene matches.

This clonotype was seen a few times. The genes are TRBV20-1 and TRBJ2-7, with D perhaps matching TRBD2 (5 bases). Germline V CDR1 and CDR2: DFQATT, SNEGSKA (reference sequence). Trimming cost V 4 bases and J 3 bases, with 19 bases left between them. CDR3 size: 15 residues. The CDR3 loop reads CSATSSAQTYYEQYF. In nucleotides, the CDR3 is TGCAGTGCTACGAGTAGCGCCCAGACGTACTACGAGCAGTACTTC.

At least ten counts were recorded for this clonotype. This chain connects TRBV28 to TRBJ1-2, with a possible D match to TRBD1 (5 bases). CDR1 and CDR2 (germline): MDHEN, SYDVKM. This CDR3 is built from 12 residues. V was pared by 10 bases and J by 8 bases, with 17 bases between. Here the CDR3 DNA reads TGTGCCACCAAGCTTCCCCGGGGCGGCTACACCTTC. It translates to CATKLPRGGYTF.

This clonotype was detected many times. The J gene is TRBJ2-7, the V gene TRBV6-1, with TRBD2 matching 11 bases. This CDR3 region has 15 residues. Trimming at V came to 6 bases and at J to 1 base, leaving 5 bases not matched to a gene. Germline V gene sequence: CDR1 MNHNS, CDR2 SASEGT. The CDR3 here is CASRLAGGSSYEQYF. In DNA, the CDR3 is TGTGCCAGCAGGTTAGCGGGAGGGTCTTCCTACGAGCAGTACTTC.

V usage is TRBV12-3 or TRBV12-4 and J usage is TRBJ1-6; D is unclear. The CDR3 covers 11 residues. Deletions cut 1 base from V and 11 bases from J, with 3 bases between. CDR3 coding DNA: TGTGCCAGCAGTTTAGAACCACCCCTCCACTTT. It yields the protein CASSLEPPLHF.

The DNA of the CDR3 is TGTGCCTGGAGCCACAGGGGTCAGCCCCAGCATTTT. Translating it yields CAWSHRGQPQHF. The chain recombines TRBV30 with TRBJ1-5; 7 positions agree with TRBD1. V was clipped by 3 bases and J by 6 bases; unmatched bases: 2. The CDR3 runs to 12 residues. CDR1 is GTSNPN, CDR2 SVGIG, per germline (reference sequence).